What follows describes a single T cell receptor (beta chain). Cohort placement rested on clinical history that participants reported themselves. TCRdb keeps only in-frame clones here, not all; method: immunoSEQ multiplex PCR. The sample yields some 330,000 clones, 92% seen once. The CDR3 length is 14 residues. The trim removed 3 bases at V and 5 bases at J, leaving 3 bases unmatched. CDR1 is SGHDT and CDR2 is YYEEEE in the germline V gene. The sample is drawn from a study of blood T cell repertoires in COVID-19. Study-wide background: Sites in the United States, Italy and Spain provided acute and convalescent COVID-19 samples.

The material sequenced was PBMCs or T cells enriched from blood (not recorded which). The TCR sequence derives from a woman aged 25 to 45 who had recovered from COVID-19. This chain uses TRBV5-6 with TRBJ2-1, with 9 bases fitting TRBD2. The CDR3 spells CASSWTSAHNEQFF. The CDR3 DNA reads TGTGCCAGCAGCTGGACTAGCGCCCACAATGAGCAGTTCTTC.